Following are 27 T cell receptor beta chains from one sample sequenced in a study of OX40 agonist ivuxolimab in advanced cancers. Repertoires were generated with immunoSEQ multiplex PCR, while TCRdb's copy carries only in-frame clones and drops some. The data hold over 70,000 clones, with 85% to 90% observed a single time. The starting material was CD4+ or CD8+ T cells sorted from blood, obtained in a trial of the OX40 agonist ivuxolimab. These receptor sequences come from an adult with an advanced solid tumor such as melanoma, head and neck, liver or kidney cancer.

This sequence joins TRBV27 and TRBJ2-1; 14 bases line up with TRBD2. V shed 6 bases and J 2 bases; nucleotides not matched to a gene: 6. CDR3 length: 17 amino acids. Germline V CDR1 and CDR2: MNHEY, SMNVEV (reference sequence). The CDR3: CASRGTSGSNPYNEQFF. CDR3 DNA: TGTGCCAGCAGGGGGACTAGCGGGAGTAACCCCTACAATGAGCAGTTCTTC.

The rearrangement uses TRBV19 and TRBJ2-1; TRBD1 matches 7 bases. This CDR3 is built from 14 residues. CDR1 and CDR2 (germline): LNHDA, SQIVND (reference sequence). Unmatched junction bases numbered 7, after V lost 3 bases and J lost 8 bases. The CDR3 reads CASSILTGSHEQFF. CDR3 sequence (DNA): TGTGCCAGTAGTATTTTGACAGGGTCCCATGAGCAGTTCTTC.

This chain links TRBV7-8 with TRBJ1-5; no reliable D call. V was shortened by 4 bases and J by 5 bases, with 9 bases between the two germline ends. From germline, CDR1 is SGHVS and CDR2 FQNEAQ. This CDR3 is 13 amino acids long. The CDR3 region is CASSSHQDQPQHF. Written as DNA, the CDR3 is TGTGCCAGCAGCTCCCACCAGGATCAGCCCCAGCATTTT.

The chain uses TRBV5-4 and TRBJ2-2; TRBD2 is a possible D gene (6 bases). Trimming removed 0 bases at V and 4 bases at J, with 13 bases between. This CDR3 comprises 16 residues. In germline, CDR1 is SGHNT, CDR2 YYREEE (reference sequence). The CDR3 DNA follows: TGTGCCAGCAGCTTGGATGGGAGGTCGGTCACCGGGGAGCTGTTTTTT. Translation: CASSLDGRSVTGELFF.

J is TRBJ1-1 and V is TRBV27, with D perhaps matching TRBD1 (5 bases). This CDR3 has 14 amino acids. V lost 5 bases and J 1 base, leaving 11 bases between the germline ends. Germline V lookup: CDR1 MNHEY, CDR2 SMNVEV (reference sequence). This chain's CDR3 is CASSPKTANTEAFF. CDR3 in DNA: TGTGCCAGCAGTCCGAAGACAGCGAACACTGAAGCTTTCTTT.

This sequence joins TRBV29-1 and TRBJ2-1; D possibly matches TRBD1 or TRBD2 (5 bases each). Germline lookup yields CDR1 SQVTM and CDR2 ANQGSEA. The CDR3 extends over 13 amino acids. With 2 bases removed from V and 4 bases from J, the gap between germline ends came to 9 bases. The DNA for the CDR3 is TGCAGCGTTGAAAGATGGGGGTACAATGAGCAGTTCTTC. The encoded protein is CSVERWGYNEQFF.

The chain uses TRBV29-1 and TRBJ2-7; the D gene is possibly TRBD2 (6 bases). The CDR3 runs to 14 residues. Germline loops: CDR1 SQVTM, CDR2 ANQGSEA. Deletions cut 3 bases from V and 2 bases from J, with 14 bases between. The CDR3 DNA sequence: TGCAGCGTTGAGGCGTCAGGACTAACCTACGAGCAGTACTTC. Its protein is CSVEASGLTYEQYF.

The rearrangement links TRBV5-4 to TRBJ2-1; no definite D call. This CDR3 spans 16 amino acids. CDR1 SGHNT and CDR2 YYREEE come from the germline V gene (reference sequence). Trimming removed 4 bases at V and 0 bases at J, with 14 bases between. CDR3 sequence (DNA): TGTGCCAGCAGCACTTCTCACCCGAGCTCCTACAATGAGCAGTTCTTC. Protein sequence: CASSTSHPSSYNEQFF.

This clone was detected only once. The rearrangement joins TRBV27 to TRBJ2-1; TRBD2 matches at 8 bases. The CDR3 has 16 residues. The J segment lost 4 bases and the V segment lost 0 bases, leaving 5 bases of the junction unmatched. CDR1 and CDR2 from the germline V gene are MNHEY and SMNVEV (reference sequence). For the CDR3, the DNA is TGTGCCAGCAGTTTATCATCTAGCGGGCCTTACAATGAGCAGTTCTTC. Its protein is CASSLSSSGPYNEQFF.

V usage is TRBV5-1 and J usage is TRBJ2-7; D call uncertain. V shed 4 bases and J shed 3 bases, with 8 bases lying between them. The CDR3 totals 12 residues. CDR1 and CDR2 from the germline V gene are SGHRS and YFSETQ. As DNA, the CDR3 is TGCGCCAGCAGCCCATCCAACTACGAGCAGTACTTC. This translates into CASSPSNYEQYF.

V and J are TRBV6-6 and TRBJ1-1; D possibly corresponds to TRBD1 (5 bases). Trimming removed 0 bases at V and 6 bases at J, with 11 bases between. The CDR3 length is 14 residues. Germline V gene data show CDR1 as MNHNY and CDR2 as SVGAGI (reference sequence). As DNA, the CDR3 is TGTGCCAGCAGTTACTCGGGCAGGGCGGCTGAAGCTTTCTTT. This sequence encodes CASSYSGRAAEAFF.

The CDR3 nucleotides read TGTGCCACCAGCGGTACTCGCAATTCACCCCTCCACTTT. This encodes CATSGTRNSPLHF. This chain joins TRBV15 and TRBJ1-6; no definite D call. The CDR3 length is 13 residues. CDR1 LNHNV and CDR2 YYDKDF come from the germline V gene (reference sequence). Trimming cost V 5 bases and J 7 bases, with 9 bases left between them.

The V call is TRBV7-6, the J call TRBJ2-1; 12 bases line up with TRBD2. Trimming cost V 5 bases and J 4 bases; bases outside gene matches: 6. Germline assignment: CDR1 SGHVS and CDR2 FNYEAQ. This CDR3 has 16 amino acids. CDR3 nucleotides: TGTGCCAGCAGCCAGGCTAGCGGGAGGGTGTACAATGAGCAGTTCTTC. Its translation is CASSQASGRVYNEQFF.

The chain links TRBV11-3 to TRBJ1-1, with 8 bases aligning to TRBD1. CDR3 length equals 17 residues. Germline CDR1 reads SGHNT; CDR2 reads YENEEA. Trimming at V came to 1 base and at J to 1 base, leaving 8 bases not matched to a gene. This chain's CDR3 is CASSLVSFGTGNTEAFF. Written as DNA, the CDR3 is TGTGCCAGCAGCTTAGTATCCTTCGGGACAGGGAACACTGAAGCTTTCTTT. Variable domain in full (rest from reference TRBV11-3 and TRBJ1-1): EAGVVQSPRYKIIEKKQPVAFWCNPISGHNTLYWYLQNLGQGPELLIRYENEEAVDDSQLPKDRFSAERLKGVDSTLKIQPAELGDSAVYLCASSLVSFGTGNTEAFFGQGTRLTVV.

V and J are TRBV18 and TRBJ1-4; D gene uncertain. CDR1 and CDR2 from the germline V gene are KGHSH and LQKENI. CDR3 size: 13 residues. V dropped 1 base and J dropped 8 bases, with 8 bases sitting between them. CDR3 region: CASSPRTDEKLFF. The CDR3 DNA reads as TGTGCCAGCTCACCACGAACAGACGAAAAACTGTTTTTT.

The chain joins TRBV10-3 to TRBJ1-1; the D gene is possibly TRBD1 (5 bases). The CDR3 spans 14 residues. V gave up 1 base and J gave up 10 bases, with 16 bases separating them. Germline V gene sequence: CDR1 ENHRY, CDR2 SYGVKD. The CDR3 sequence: CAISEWGVREGAFF. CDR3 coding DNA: TGTGCCATCAGTGAGTGGGGTGTCAGGGAAGGAGCTTTCTTT.

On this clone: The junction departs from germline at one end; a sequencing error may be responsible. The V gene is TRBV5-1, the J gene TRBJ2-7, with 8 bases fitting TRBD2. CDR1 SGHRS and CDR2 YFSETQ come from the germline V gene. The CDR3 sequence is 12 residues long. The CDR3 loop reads CASSLAGGLGKF. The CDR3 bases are TGCGCCAGCAGCTTGGCCGGGGGACTAGGTAAATTC.

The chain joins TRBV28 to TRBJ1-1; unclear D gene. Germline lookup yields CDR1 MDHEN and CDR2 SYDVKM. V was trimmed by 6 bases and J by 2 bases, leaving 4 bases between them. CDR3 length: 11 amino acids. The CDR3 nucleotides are TGTGCCAGCAGCTCCAACACTGAAGCTTTCTTT. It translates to CASSSNTEAFF.

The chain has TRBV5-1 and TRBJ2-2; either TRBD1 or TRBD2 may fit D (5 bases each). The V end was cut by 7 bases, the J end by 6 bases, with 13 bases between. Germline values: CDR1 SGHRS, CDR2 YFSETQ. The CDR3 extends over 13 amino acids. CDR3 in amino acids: CASRRDVSGELFF. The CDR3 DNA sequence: TGCGCCAGCCGCAGGGACGTCTCCGGGGAGCTGTTTTTT.

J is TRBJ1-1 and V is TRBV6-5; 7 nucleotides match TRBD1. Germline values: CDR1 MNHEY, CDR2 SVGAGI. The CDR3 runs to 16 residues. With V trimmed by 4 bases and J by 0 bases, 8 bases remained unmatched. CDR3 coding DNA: TGTGCCAGCAGTTCTATCACCGGGACAGTGAACACTGAAGCTTTCTTT. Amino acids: CASSSITGTVNTEAFF.

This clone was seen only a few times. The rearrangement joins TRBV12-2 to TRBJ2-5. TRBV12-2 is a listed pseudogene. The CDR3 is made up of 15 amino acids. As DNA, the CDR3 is TGTGCAAGTCGCTTAGGTCGGGCCCCCAAAGAGACCCAGTACTTC. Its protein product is CASRLGRAPKETQYF.

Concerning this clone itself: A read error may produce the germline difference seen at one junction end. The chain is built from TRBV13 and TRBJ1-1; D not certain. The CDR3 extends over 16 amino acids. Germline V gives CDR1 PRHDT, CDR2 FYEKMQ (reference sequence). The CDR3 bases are TGTGCCAGCAGCTTATCAGGTACTGCAACGAACACTGAGGCTTTCTTT. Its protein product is CASSLSGTATNTEAFF.

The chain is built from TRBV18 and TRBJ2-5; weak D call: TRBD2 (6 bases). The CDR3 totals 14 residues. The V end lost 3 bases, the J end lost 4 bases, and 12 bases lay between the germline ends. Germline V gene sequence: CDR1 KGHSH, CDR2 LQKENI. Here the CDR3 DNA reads TGTGCCAGCTCACCTAGTAACGGGGGAGAGACCCAGTACTTC. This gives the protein CASSPSNGGETQYF.

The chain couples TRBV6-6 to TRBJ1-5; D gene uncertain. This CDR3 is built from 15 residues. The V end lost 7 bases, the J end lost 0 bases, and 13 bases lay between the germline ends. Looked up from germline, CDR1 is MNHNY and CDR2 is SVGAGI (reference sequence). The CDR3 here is CASTHVDYSNQPQHF. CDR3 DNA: TGTGCCAGCACCCACGTGGATTATAGCAATCAGCCCCAGCATTTT.

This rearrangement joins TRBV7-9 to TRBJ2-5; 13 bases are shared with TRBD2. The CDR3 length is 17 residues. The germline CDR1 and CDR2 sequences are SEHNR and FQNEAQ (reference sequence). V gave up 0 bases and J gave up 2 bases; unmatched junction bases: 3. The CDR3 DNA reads TGTGCCAGCAGCTTAGCCCGGACTAGCGGGAGTCAAGAGACCCAGTACTTC. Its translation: CASSLARTSGSQETQYF.

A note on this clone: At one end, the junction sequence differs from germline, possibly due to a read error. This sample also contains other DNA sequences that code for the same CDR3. Here the CDR3 reads CASSHRDIMNTEAFF. CDR3 in DNA: TGTGCCAGCAGCCACAGGGATATCATGAACACCGAAGCTTTCTTT. This chain uses TRBV7-8 with TRBJ1-1; D is perhaps TRBD1 (6 bases). Germline lookup yields CDR1 SGHVS and CDR2 FQNEAQ. The CDR3 runs 15 residues. Complete variable domain (other parts from reference TRBV7-8 and TRBJ1-1): GAGVSQSPRYKVAKRGQDVALRCDPISGHVSLFWYQQALGQGPEFLTYFQNEAQLDKSGLPSDRFFAERPEGSVSTLKIQRTQQEDSAVYLCASSHRDIMNTEAFFGQGTRLTVV.

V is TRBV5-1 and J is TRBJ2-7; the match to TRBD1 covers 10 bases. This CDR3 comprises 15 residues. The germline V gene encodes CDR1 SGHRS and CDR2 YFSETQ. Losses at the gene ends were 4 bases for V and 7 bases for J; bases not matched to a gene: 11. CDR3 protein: CASSTRAGTGDEQYF. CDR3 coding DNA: TGCGCCAGCAGCACCCGTGCCGGGACAGGGGATGAGCAGTACTTC.